Each of the 14 T cell receptor beta chains below was sequenced from the same sample in a study of blood T cell repertoires in COVID-19. Clones were read by immunoSEQ multiplex PCR, and TCRdb kept only the in-frame ones, dropping some. Of approximately 28,000 clones listed, 85% to 95% are singletons. The sample was peripheral blood. The origin of the receptors is a woman aged 70 to 79 with COVID-19, enrolled during active disease.

The rearrangement links TRBV5-1 to TRBJ2-2, with D maybe TRBD1 (6 bases). CDR3 size: 14 residues. Trimming removed 5 bases from V and 6 bases from J, with 14 bases in between. Germline values: CDR1 SGHRS, CDR2 YFSETQ. The CDR3 loop is CASRDAQGSGELFF. CDR3 bases: TGCGCCAGCAGAGACGCACAGGGATCCGGGGAGCTGTTTTTT.

The V gene is TRBV10-2, the J gene TRBJ1-5; 8 nucleotides match TRBD1. V dropped 6 bases and J dropped 5; count of bases not matched to a gene: 6. This CDR3 comprises 14 residues. Germline CDR1 and CDR2: WSHSY and SAAADI. The CDR3 DNA reads as TGCGCCAGCAGCGAGGACAGGGTATATCAGCCCCAGCATTTT. Protein sequence: CASSEDRVYQPQHF.

The chain links TRBV7-9 to TRBJ1-5; D is unclear. This CDR3 has 15 amino acids. Deletions cut 1 base from V and 2 bases from J, with 9 bases between. CDR1 is SEHNR and CDR2 is FQNEAQ in the germline V gene (reference sequence). This chain's CDR3 is CASSLGGLGNQPQHF. CDR3 DNA: TGTGCCAGCAGCTTAGGAGGGCTTGGCAATCAGCCCCAGCATTTT.

This rearrangement joins TRBV6-1 to TRBJ1-4, with D possibly TRBD1 on 6 matching bases. This CDR3 spans 16 amino acids. Germline V lookup: CDR1 MNHNS, CDR2 SASEGT. V lost 2 bases and J 5 bases, leaving 15 bases between the germline ends. This chain's CDR3 is CASSERNRVGNEKLFF. The CDR3 nucleotides are TGTGCCAGCAGTGAACGAAACAGGGTCGGGAATGAAAAACTGTTTTTT.

The V gene is TRBV9, the J gene TRBJ1-1, with D perhaps TRBD1 (5 bases). This CDR3 is 13 amino acids long. Per germline, CDR1 SGDLS and CDR2 YYNGEE. V was clipped by 4 bases and J by 4 bases, with 11 bases between them. CDR3 sequence (DNA): TGTGCCAGCAGCCCTGCAGGGTTCACTGAAGCTTTCTTT. This gives the protein CASSPAGFTEAFF.

The V gene is TRBV24-1, the J gene TRBJ1-5, with D maybe TRBD1 (6 bases). Per the germline V gene, CDR1 is KGHDR and CDR2 is SFDVKD. The CDR3 totals 15 residues. Between the trimmed V and J ends, which lost 1 base and 6 bases, there was a span of 12 bases. DNA for the CDR3: TGTGCCACCAGTGATTTTGGAGGGGGGGGTCAGCCCCAGCATTTT. Residues: CATSDFGGGGQPQHF.

The chain employs TRBV5-1 and TRBJ1-1; D uncertain. Looked up from germline, CDR1 is SGHRS and CDR2 is YFSETQ. V was shortened by 4 bases and J by 0 bases, with 7 bases between the two germline ends. The CDR3 totals 13 residues. Here the CDR3 reads CASSLLMNTEAFF. CDR3 DNA sequence: TGCGCCAGCAGCCTCCTAATGAACACTGAAGCTTTCTTT.

J is TRBJ1-5 and V is TRBV19; D is uncertain. This CDR3 has 17 amino acids. Per the germline V gene, CDR1 is LNHDA and CDR2 is SQIVND (reference sequence). Trimming pared 2 bases from V and 2 bases from J, leaving 16 bases between. CDR3 protein: CASSIRPDGVGNQPQHF. The CDR3 nucleotides are TGTGCCAGTAGTATACGGCCCGACGGGGTTGGCAATCAGCCCCAGCATTTT.

V and J are TRBV18 and TRBJ1-1, with a tentative D call TRBD1 (6 bases). Trimming cost V 3 bases and J 4 bases, with 12 bases left between them. The CDR3 runs to 14 residues. The germline V gene encodes CDR1 KGHSH and CDR2 LQKENI. This CDR3 reads CASSPGGARTEAFF. The CDR3 DNA is TGTGCCAGCTCACCGGGGGGGGCGCGCACTGAAGCTTTCTTT.

The CDR3 nucleotides are TGTGCCAGCAGCTTGTTCGGGAGTGGGTACGAGCAGTACTTC. It translates to CASSLFGSGYEQYF. V is TRBV7-3 and J is TRBJ2-7; a possible D gene is TRBD2 (6 bases). The CDR3 is 14 amino acids. V gave up 3 bases and J gave up 4 bases, with 13 bases separating them. CDR1 and CDR2 (germline): SGHTA, FQGTGA.

This clone was seen once. V is TRBV2 and J is TRBJ1-5; 10 nucleotides align to TRBD1. V trimming: 7 bases; J trimming: 2 bases; junction bases outside the gene matches: 5. Germline-derived CDR1 and CDR2 are SNHLY and FYNNEI. This CDR3 contains 15 residues. CDR3 residues: CASKRQGAGNQPQHF. For the CDR3, the DNA is TGTGCCAGCAAACGACAGGGGGCTGGCAATCAGCCCCAGCATTTT.

This sequence joins TRBV7-2 and TRBJ1-6; 7 bases agree with TRBD1. In germline, CDR1 is SGHTA, CDR2 FQGNSA. V trimming: 1 base; J trimming: 7 bases; junction bases outside the gene matches: 4. There are 15 residues in the CDR3. The CDR3 DNA reads as TGTGCCAGCAGCTTAGTTACAGGGGCGAATTCACCCCTCCACTTT. It encodes CASSLVTGANSPLHF.

Written as DNA, the CDR3 is TGCGCCAGCAGCTTGTTTCAGGGAAATGAAAAACTGTTTTTT. It is translated as CASSLFQGNEKLFF. The chain uses TRBV5-1 and TRBJ1-4; tentative D call: TRBD1 (5 bases). V was clipped by 1 base and J by 5 bases, with 9 bases between them. The CDR3 is 14 residues long. Per the germline V gene, CDR1 is SGHRS and CDR2 is YFSETQ. Filled out from reference TRBV5-1 and TRBJ1-4, the complete variable domain reads KAGVTQTPRYLIKTRGQQVTLSCSPISGHRSVSWYQQTPGQGLQFLFEYFSETQRNKGNFPGRFSGRQFSNSRSEMNVSTLELGDSALYLCASSLFQGNEKLFFGSGTQLSVL.

The rearrangement links TRBV10-3 to TRBJ2-3; D is possibly TRBD1 (5 bases). The V end lost 6 bases, the J end lost 2 bases, and 12 bases lay between the germline ends. Germline CDR1 and CDR2: ENHRY and SYGVKD. The length of the CDR3 is 14 residues. CDR3 residues: CAISPRDVTDTQYF. CDR3 bases: TGTGCCATCAGCCCCAGGGATGTCACAGATACGCAGTATTTT.